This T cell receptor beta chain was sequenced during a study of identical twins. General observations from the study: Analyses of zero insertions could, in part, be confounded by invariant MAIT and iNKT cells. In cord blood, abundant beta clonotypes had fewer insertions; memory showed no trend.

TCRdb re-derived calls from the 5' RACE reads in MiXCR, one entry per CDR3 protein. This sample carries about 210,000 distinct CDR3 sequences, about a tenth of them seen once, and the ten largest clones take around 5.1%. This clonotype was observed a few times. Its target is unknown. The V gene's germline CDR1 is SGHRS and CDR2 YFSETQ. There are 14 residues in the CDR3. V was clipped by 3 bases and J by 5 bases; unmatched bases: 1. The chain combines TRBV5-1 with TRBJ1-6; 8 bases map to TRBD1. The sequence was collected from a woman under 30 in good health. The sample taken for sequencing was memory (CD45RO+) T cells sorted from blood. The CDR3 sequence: CASSWGQDNSPLHF. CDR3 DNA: TGCGCCAGCAGCTGGGGACAGGATAATTCACCCCTCCACTTT. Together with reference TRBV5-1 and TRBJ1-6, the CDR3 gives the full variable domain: KAGVTQTPRYLIKTRGQQVTLSCSPISGHRSVSWYQQTPGQGLQFLFEYFSETQRNKGNFPGRFSGRQFSNSRSEMNVSTLELGDSALYLCASSWGQDNSPLHFGNGTRLTVT.